This TCR beta chain is drawn from a study of T-cell memory formation after mild COVID-19. Study at large: Each donor largely had its own TCR clusters. Study results and caveats: Clones which contracted sat mainly in CM and EM if CD4+, and in EMRA if CD8+.

Germline CDR1 LGHDT, CDR2 YNNKEL (reference sequence). Losses at the gene ends were 4 bases for V and 8 bases for J; bases not matched to a gene: 10. The CDR3 loop spans 15 amino acids. The sample holds a few counts of this clonotype. Its antigen remains unidentified. TCRdb re-analysed the 5' RACE reads in MiXCR, keeping a single row per CDR3 protein. The table has 340,000 or so distinct CDR3 sequences, over 10% seen once. The receptor comes from a man aged 18 to 35 who had mild COVID-19 (a few samples of this study predate the infection). Cell type and time point are not known. The chain recombines TRBV3-1 with TRBJ2-1; TRBD2 aligns across 8 bases. Sequenced sample: PBMCs or a T cell subset sorted from them (not recorded which). This chain's CDR3 is CASSPTSGLGYEQFF. The CDR3 coding sequence is TGTGCCAGCAGCCCTACTAGCGGTCTGGGGTATGAGCAGTTCTTC.